This TCR beta chain was sequenced during a study of blood T cells in healthy people across ages. Overall study context: In model experiments, template switching was able to capture about one barcoded beta molecule for every two T cells that were present.

Caucasian individuals from Russia who were healthy and aged about 6 to 95 acted as donors. This clonotype was picked up a small number of times. What it recognizes is unknown. CDR1 SEHNR and CDR2 FQNEAQ come from the germline V gene (reference sequence). The CDR3 is 14 amino acids. Trimming removed 8 bases from V and 6 bases from J, with 17 bases in between. The study, taken as a whole, reports: Both higher diversity and more naive CD4+ cells marked long-lived donors when set against aged donors. One million T cells yielded diversity estimates that were considered underestimates.

It was with a sample-barcoded 5' primer and a J-beta primer mix that a second PCR of about 6 to 12 cycles was run. One entry per CDR3 protein results from TCRdb running MiXCR on the 5' RACE reads. The top ten hold 18% of the sample, which has about 780,000 distinct CDR3 sequences, 35% to 60% seen once. The material sequenced was blood. The source is a man aged 80 or over in good health. The chain employs TRBV7-9 and TRBJ2-1; D not resolved. The CDR3 nucleotides read TGTGCCAGCGGCCATCCCCCCGTTGGCAATGAGCAGTTCTTC. It translates to CASGHPPVGNEQFF.